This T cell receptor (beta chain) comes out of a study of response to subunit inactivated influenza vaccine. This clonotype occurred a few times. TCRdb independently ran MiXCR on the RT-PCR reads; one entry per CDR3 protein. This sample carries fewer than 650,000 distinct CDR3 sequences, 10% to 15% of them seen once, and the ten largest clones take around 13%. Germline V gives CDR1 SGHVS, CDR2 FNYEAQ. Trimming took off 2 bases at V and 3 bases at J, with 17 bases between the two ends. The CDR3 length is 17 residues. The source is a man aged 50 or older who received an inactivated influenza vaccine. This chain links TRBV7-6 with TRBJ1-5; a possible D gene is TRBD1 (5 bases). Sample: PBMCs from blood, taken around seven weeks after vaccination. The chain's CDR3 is CASSLFGMTAPNQPQHF. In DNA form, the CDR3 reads TGTGCCAGCAGCTTATTCGGAATGACAGCGCCCAATCAGCCCCAGCATTTT.